The present T cell receptor beta chain was sequenced within a study of beta chain features in type 1 diabetes. The isolated RNA, all of it, was reverse transcribed, so expressed TCRB transcripts were what got sequenced. Sequenced by immunoSEQ multiplex PCR; TCRdb stores in-frame clones only, minus some. The sample lists about 160,000 clones; approximately 7.8% were seen once. About this clone: Its antigen is undetermined.

Study-wide points: Among patients with Type 1 diabetes, TCRB CDR3s were moderately but significantly shorter in every one of the four CD4+ subsets.

Material: central memory CD4+ T cells from blood. This receptor was taken from a woman in her 40s with type 1 diabetes.

As DNA, the CDR3 is TGTGCCAGCAGCTTACTGGCAGCGGAGACCCAGTACTTC. Amino acid sequence: CASSLLAAETQYF. The J gene is TRBJ2-5, the V gene TRBV11-2; D gene unclear. Germline CDR1 SGHAT, CDR2 FQNNGV. Trimming removed 2 bases at V and 5 bases at J, with 9 bases between. The CDR3 totals 13 residues. The full variable domain, with the rest looked up from reference TRBV11-2 and TRBJ2-5, is EAGVAQSPRYKIIEKRQSVAFWCNPISGHATLYWYQQILGQGPKLLIQFQNNGVVDDSQLPKDRFSAERLKGVDSTLKIQPAKLEDSAVYLCASSLLAAETQYFGPGTRLLVL.